The clone carrying this T cell receptor beta chain was seen more than once but under ten times. Trimming pared 3 bases from V and 5 bases from J, leaving 16 bases between. Germline V CDR1 and CDR2: SEHNR, FQNEAQ (reference sequence). CDR3 size: 15 residues. Using its own MiXCR run on the RT-PCR reads, TCRdb lists one record per CDR3 protein. The repertoire has roughly 570,000 distinct CDR3 sequences, roughly 15% of them found once; the top ten carry over 8.5%. This sample was taken from a study of response to subunit inactivated influenza vaccine. This clonotype was sampled from a man aged 50 to 60 who received an inactivated influenza vaccine. The gene calls are TRBV7-9 and TRBJ2-5; D is undetermined. This specimen was PBMCs from blood, taken roughly 12 days after vaccination. The DNA for the CDR3 is TGTGCCAGCAGCTTGCAGGCGTACTACTCGGAGACCCAGTACTTC. It translates to CASSLQAYYSETQYF.